The sequence of this TCR beta chain was determined in a study of response to subunit inactivated influenza vaccine. General study findings and limits: Seasonal influenza vaccination, on each occasion, was suggested by the authors to recruit few new T cells.

This CDR3 spans 16 amino acids. Trimming cost V 7 bases and J 1 base, with 17 bases left between them. Germline V gene sequence: CDR1 MNHEY, CDR2 SVGEGT. In regard to this clonotype: Antigen unknown.

TCRdb re-called the RT-PCR reads through MiXCR, storing one row per CDR3 protein. The sample lists hundreds of thousands of distinct CDR3 sequences, 14% occurring once. The source is a man aged 50-60 years who received an inactivated influenza vaccine. The specimen was PBMCs from blood, collected 14 days before vaccination. The J gene is TRBJ2-1, the V gene TRBV6-2 or TRBV6-3; D possibly corresponds to TRBD2 (6 bases). As DNA, the CDR3 is TGTGCCAGCAAAAGACCCGGGACTTCTTCCTACAATGAGCAGTTCTTC. Its protein product is CASKRPGTSSYNEQFF.